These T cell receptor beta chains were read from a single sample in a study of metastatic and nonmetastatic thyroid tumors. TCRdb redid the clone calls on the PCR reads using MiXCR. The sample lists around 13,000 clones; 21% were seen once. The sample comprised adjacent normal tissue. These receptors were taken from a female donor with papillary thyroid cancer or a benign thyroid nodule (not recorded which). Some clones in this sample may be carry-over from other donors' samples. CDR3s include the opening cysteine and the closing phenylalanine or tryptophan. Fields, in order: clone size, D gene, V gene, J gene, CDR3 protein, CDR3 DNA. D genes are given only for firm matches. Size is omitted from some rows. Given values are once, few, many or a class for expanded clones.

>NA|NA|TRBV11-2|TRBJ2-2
CASSLEAWPGELFF
TGTGCCAGCAGCTTAGAAGCATGGCCCGGGGAGCTGTTTTTT
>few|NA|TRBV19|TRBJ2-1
CASRANSYNEQFF
TGTGCCAGTAGAGCCAACTCCTACAATGAGCAGTTCTTC
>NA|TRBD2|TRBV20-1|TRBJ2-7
CSAPKSGGRYEQYF
TGCAGTGCTCCTAAATCGGGGGGGCGCTACGAGCAGTACTTC
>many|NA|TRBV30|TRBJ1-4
CAWGRGREKLFF
TGTGCCTGGGGGAGGGGCCGAGAAAAACTGTTTTTT
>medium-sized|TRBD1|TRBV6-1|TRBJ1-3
CASSDLPGTGDAGNTIYF
TGTGCCAGCAGTGATCTCCCCGGGACAGGGGACGCTGGAAACACCATATATTTT
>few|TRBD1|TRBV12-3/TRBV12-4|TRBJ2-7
CASSHRGLEQYF
TGTGCCAGCAGTCACAGGGGGCTTGAGCAGTACTTC
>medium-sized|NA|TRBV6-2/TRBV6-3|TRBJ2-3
CASSFQGLGDTQYF
TGTGCCAGCAGTTTCCAGGGGTTGGGAGATACGCAGTATTTT
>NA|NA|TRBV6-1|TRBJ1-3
CASNSAGRTNAIYF
TGTGCCAGTAACTCAGCGGGACGGACAAACGCCATATATTTT
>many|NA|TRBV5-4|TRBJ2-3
CASSLAADTQYF
TGTGCCAGCAGCTTGGCCGCAGATACGCAGTATTTT
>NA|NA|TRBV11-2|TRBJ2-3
CASSFIPTDTQYF
TGTGCCAGCAGCTTTATCCCCACAGATACGCAGTATTTT
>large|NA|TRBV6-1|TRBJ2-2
CASSEGRVNYRTGELFF
TGTGCCAGCAGTGAGGGCAGGGTTAATTATAGGACCGGGGAGCTGTTTTTT
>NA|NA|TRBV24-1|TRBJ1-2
CATSATTAPDANYGYTF
TGTGCCACCAGTGCGACCACAGCCCCCGATGCTAACTATGGCTACACCTTC
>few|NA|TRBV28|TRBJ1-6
CASGRYKYNSPLHF
TGTGCCAGCGGAAGGTACAAATATAATTCACCCCTCCACTTT
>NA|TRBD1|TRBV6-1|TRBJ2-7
CASRTGTGAYEQYF
TGTGCCAGCAGGACCGGGACAGGGGCCTACGAGCAGTACTTC
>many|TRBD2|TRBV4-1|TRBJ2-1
CASSHFGTSGRPYNEQFF
TGCGCCAGCAGCCACTTTGGGACTAGCGGGAGGCCCTACAATGAGCAGTTCTTC
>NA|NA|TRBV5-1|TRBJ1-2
CASSFGYGYTF
TGCGCCAGCAGCTTCGGATATGGCTACACCTTC
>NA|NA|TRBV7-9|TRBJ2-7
CASSLEGNPSYEQYF
TGTGCCAGCAGCTTAGAGGGGAACCCCTCCTACGAGCAGTACTTC
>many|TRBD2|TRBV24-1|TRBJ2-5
CATSDTTSDFGAQYF
TGTGCCACCAGTGACACAACTAGCGACTTCGGGGCCCAGTACTTC
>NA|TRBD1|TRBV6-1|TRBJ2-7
CASSEGTGGGYEQYF
TGTGCCAGCAGTGAGGGGACAGGGGGCGGCTACGAGCAGTACTTC
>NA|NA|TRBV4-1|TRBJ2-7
CASSQGGGSSYEQYF
TGCGCCAGCAGCCAAGGTGGGGGGAGTTCCTACGAGCAGTACTTC
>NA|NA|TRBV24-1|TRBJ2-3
CATSATDTQYF
TGTGCCACCAGTGCCACAGATACGCAGTATTTT
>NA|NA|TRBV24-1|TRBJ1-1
CATRDKEYTEASF
TGTGCCACGAGGGACAAGGAATATACTGAAGCTTCCTTT
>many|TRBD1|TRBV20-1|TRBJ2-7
CSARPITGTGGRYEQYF
TGCAGTGCTAGACCCATCACCGGGACAGGGGGCCGATACGAGCAGTACTTC
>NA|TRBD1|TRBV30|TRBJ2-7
CAWRVTGSYDQYF
TGTGCCTGGAGAGTGACAGGGTCCTACGATCAGTACTTC
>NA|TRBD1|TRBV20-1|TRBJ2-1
CSVLDRDEQFF
TGCAGTGTTTTGGACAGGGACGAGCAGTTCTTC
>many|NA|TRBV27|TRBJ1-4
CASSHTAWTATNEKLFF
TGTGCCAGCAGTCACACGGCATGGACGGCAACTAATGAAAAACTGTTTTTT
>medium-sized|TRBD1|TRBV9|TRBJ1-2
CASSATGSGYTF
TGTGCCAGCAGCGCGACAGGGTCTGGCTACACCTTC
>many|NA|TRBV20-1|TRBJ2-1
CSARDTVPQMYNEQFF
TGCAGTGCTAGAGATACCGTCCCGCAAATGTACAATGAGCAGTTCTTC
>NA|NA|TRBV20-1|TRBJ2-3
CSAGKSGTSTDTQYF
TGCAGTGCTGGAAAAAGCGGAACTAGCACAGATACGCAGTATTTT
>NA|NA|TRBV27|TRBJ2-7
CASSLSVAYSYEQYF
TGTGCCAGCAGTTTATCGGTAGCGTACTCCTACGAGCAGTACTTC
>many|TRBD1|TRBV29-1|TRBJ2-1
CSVQQGTSYNEQFF
TGCAGCGTACAACAGGGGACCTCCTACAATGAGCAGTTCTTC
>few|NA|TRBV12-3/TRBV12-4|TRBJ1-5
CASSLRGICNQPQHF
TGTGCCAGCAGTTTAAGGGGAATTTGTAATCAGCCCCAGCATTTT
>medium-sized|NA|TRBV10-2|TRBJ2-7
CASRLGARSEQYF
TGCGCCAGCCGACTAGGGGCGCGTTCCGAGCAGTACTTC
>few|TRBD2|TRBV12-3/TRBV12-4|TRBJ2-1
CASSPISSGREEQFF
TGTGCCAGCAGCCCAATATCTAGCGGGAGGGAAGAGCAGTTCTTC
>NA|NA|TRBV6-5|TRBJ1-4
CASIYSMLGVEEKLFF
TGTGCCAGCATTTACTCGATGCTAGGGGTGGAAGAAAAACTGTTTTTT
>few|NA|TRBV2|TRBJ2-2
CASQGLAPYTGELFF
TGTGCCAGCCAGGGTCTTGCCCCATACACCGGGGAGCTGTTTTTT
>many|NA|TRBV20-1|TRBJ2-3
CSALLRQPTDTQYF
TGCAGTGCCCTACTGAGACAGCCCACAGATACGCAGTATTTT
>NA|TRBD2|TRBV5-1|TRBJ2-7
CASSFSGGSLEQYF
TGCGCCAGCAGCTTCTCGGGAGGATCTCTCGAGCAGTACTTC
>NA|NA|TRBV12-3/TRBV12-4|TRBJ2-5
CASSLRSTEAGTQYF
TGTGCCAGCAGTTTAAGGTCGACTGAAGCGGGGACCCAGTACTTC
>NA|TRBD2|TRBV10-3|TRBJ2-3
CAIRVAGETDTQYF
TGTGCCATCAGGGTAGCGGGAGAAACAGATACGCAGTATTTT
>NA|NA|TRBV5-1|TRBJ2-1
CANSQDLGNEQFF
TGCGCCAACAGCCAGGACTTAGGCAATGAGCAGTTCTTC
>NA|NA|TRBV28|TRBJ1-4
CASKSASTNGKLFF
TGTGCCAGCAAGTCCGCTTCAACTAATGGAAAACTGTTTTTT
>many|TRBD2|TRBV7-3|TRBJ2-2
CASSLLAGGTGELFF
TGTGCCAGCAGCTTACTAGCGGGAGGCACCGGGGAGCTGTTTTTT